This entry lists 26 T cell receptor beta chains sequenced from one sample in a study of T cell responses to AZD1222 COVID-19 vaccine. Profiling relied on immunoSEQ multiplex PCR, and the TCRdb table lists in-frame clones only, not all of them. The table lists over 100,000 clones, 75% to 85% of them singletons. The source was peripheral blood, collected 28 days after the second dose of the MenACWY control vaccine. These receptors all come from an adult who received the MenACWY meningococcal vaccine as a control.

The chain's CDR3 is CASSNLGQAMNAEAFF. The CDR3 DNA is TGCGCCAGCAGCAACCTAGGACAGGCCATGAATGCTGAAGCTTTCTTT. The chain uses TRBV5-1 and TRBJ1-1; 7 bases are shared with TRBD1. Germline V gene lookup returns CDR1 SGHRS and CDR2 YFSETQ. The CDR3 is 16 amino acids. J was trimmed by 6 bases and V by 4 bases; bases with no gene match: 15.

This clone was detected only a few times. This chain links TRBV5-1 with TRBJ1-3; TRBD1 is a possible D gene (5 bases). Trimming pared 0 bases from V and 2 bases from J, leaving 6 bases between. The germline CDR1 and CDR2 sequences are SGHRS and YFSETQ. The CDR3 covers 14 residues. CDR3 bases: TGCGCCAGCAGCTTGGCAGGGACTGGAAACACCATATATTTT. Its translation is CASSLAGTGNTIYF.

The chain uses TRBV19 and TRBJ2-5, with D perhaps TRBD1 (6 bases). Looked up from germline, CDR1 is LNHDA and CDR2 is SQIVND (reference sequence). V was shortened by 6 bases and J by 6 bases, with 17 bases between the two germline ends. This CDR3 spans 14 amino acids. The chain's CDR3 is CASSQGGSEKTQYF. The CDR3 nucleotides read TGTGCCAGTAGCCAAGGGGGTTCTGAAAAGACCCAGTACTTC. Looking up the rest from reference TRBV19 and TRBJ2-5 gives the full variable domain: DGGITQSPKYLFRKEGQNVTLSCEQNLNHDAMYWYRQDPGQGLRLIYYSQIVNDFQKGDIAEGYSVSREKKESFPLTVTSAQKNPTAFYLCASSQGGSEKTQYFGPGTRLLVL.

This chain links TRBV4-1 with TRBJ1-4, with a weak D call TRBD1 (5 bases). V lost 1 base, J lost 0 bases, and 9 bases lay in between. The CDR3 has 16 amino acids. CDR1 MGHRA and CDR2 YSYEKL come from the germline V gene. The DNA for the CDR3 is TGCGCCAGCAGCCAAGGGGACCGGGCAACTAATGAAAAACTGTTTTTT. It translates to CASSQGDRATNEKLFF.

The chain couples TRBV29-1 to TRBJ1-2; D remains ambiguous. CDR3 length: 15 residues. In germline, CDR1 is SQVTM, CDR2 ANQGSEA. Trimming shortened V by 0 bases and J by 3 bases, and 14 bases separated the two germline ends. CDR3 sequence: CSVEDRAGEHYGYTF. CDR3 bases: TGCAGCGTTGAAGATCGTGCAGGCGAACACTATGGCTACACCTTC.

The CDR3 DNA is TGCGCCAGCAGCCAAGGGACACAAGGTATAGGGGCCAACGTCCTGACTTTC. As protein: CASSQGTQGIGANVLTF. The chain has TRBV4-1 and TRBJ2-6; D perhaps matches TRBD1 (5 bases). CDR3 length equals 17 residues. Per the germline V gene, CDR1 is MGHRA and CDR2 is YSYEKL. Trimming pared 1 base from V and 4 bases from J, leaving 14 bases between.

The chain has TRBV4-3 and TRBJ2-2, with 7 bases lining up with TRBD1. There are 15 residues in the CDR3. V lost 0 bases, J lost 4 bases, and 2 bases stayed unmatched. CDR1 LGHNA and CDR2 YSLEER come from the germline V gene. The CDR3 nucleotides are TGCGCCAGCAGCCAAGAAGCAGGGGGCACCGGGGAGCTGTTTTTT. Translated: CASSQEAGGTGELFF.

The chain joins TRBV7-2 to TRBJ2-7; D assignment may be TRBD1 or TRBD2 (5 bases each). This CDR3 has 16 amino acids. Trimming left V 5 bases short and J 7 bases short, with 24 bases between. Germline CDR1 is SGHTA and CDR2 is FQGNSA. DNA for the CDR3: TGTGCCAGCAGCCCAGATCCCCCAGGGACGGTAGCTGAGCAGTACTTC. Translation gives CASSPDPPGTVAEQYF. Looking up the rest from reference TRBV7-2 and TRBJ2-7 gives the full variable domain: GAGVSQSPSNKVTEKGKDVELRCDPISGHTALYWYRQSLGQGLEFLIYFQGNSAPDKSGLPSDRFSAERTGGSVSTLTIQRTQQEDSAVYLCASSPDPPGTVAEQYFGPGTRLTVT.

V and J are TRBV14 and TRBJ2-1; 15 positions match TRBD2. J lost 6 bases, V lost 0 bases, and 12 bases had no gene match. Germline lookup yields CDR1 SGHDN and CDR2 FVKESK. The CDR3 sequence is 20 residues long. The CDR3 protein is CASSQDISGTSGRLGNEQFF. CDR3 nucleotide sequence: TGTGCCAGCAGCCAAGATATATCGGGGACTAGCGGGAGGTTGGGCAATGAGCAGTTCTTC.

This chain links TRBV7-9 with TRBJ1-5; D is undetermined. In germline, CDR1 is SEHNR, CDR2 FQNEAQ (reference sequence). V was clipped by 1 base and J by 2 bases, with 9 bases between them. The CDR3 runs 15 residues. CDR3 nucleotide sequence: TGTGCCAGCAGCTTAGGGCACTCGGGCAATCAGCCCCAGCATTTT. Encoded protein: CASSLGHSGNQPQHF.

The chain combines TRBV18 with TRBJ2-1, with a tentative D call TRBD2 (5 bases). The CDR3 covers 11 residues. V lost 10 bases and J lost 9, with 13 bases in between. Looked up from germline, CDR1 is KGHSH and CDR2 is LQKENI. The CDR3 loop reads CATSIRGEQFF. The CDR3 DNA sequence: TGTGCCACCTCGATCCGGGGTGAGCAGTTCTTC.

This chain uses TRBV5-1 with TRBJ2-3; D unresolved. Germline V lookup: CDR1 SGHRS, CDR2 YFSETQ. Trimming left V 1 base short and J 0 bases short, with 9 bases between. The CDR3 covers 15 residues. The CDR3 DNA follows: TGCGCCAGCAGCTTGTTCGCCCAAAGCACAGATACGCAGTATTTT. It is translated as CASSLFAQSTDTQYF.

The chain links TRBV4-2 to TRBJ1-6; D may be TRBD1 (6 bases). Trimming left V 4 bases short and J 9 bases short, with 19 bases between. From germline, CDR1 is LGHNA and CDR2 YNFKEQ. This CDR3 has 16 amino acids. As DNA, the CDR3 is TGTGCCAGCAGCCCGAAGGAGGACAGTGTGGGTTCACCCCTCCACTTT. This sequence encodes CASSPKEDSVGSPLHF.

The chain has TRBV20-1 and TRBJ2-3; D gene ambiguous. V lost 3 bases and J lost 1, with 8 bases in between. Germline assignment: CDR1 DFQATT and CDR2 SNEGSKA (reference sequence). The CDR3 is made up of 13 amino acids. The CDR3 loop is CSASIPGTDTQYF. The CDR3 region has the DNA TGCAGTGCTAGTATACCCGGCACAGATACGCAGTATTTT.

This clone was seen a few times. The rearrangement links TRBV19 to TRBJ1-2, with D uncertain. The V gene's germline CDR1 is LNHDA and CDR2 SQIVND (reference sequence). V was pared by 0 bases and J by 2 bases, with 7 bases between. The CDR3 is 14 amino acids. The CDR3, as DNA: TGTGCCAGTAGTATAGAGACGGTAAACTATGGCTACACCTTC. Translation gives CASSIETVNYGYTF.

The chain combines TRBV30 with TRBJ1-1, with D uncertain. V lost 3 bases and J 0 bases, leaving 5 bases between the germline ends. The CDR3 is 12 amino acids. Germline CDR1 is GTSNPN and CDR2 is SVGIG (reference sequence). In DNA form, the CDR3 reads TGTGCCTGGAGCGGGATGAACACTGAAGCTTTCTTT. Encoded protein: CAWSGMNTEAFF.

This clone came up once. The chain links TRBV11-3 to TRBJ1-1; the match to TRBD1 covers 8 bases. The V segment lost 5 bases and the J segment 3 bases; nucleotides outside the gene matches: 8. Germline CDR1 SGHNT, CDR2 YENEEA. This CDR3 region has 15 residues. The CDR3 coding sequence is TGTGCCAGCAGCCCATCCTGGGACAGGTACACTGAAGCTTTCTTT. This encodes CASSPSWDRYTEAFF.

The chain employs TRBV5-1 and TRBJ2-1; TRBD2 agrees at 7 bases. The CDR3 totals 18 residues. The germline V gene encodes CDR1 SGHRS and CDR2 YFSETQ. Trimming took 2 bases from V and 0 from J; bases not matched to a gene: 11. The CDR3 protein is CASSFRASGKSSYNEQFF. The DNA for the CDR3 is TGCGCCAGCAGCTTTCGGGCTAGCGGAAAAAGCTCCTACAATGAGCAGTTCTTC.

Here the CDR3 DNA reads TGTGCCAGCATCACACAGGGGGAAAGGCGCTACACCTTC. Amino acid sequence: CASITQGERRYTF. The chain couples TRBV28 to TRBJ1-2, with TRBD1 matching 8 bases. This CDR3 has 13 amino acids. Germline CDR1 is MDHEN and CDR2 is SYDVKM. V shed 7 bases and J 9 bases; nucleotides not matched to a gene: 10.

This clone was recorded only once. The genes are TRBV6-5 and TRBJ1-6; D call uncertain. Looked up from germline, CDR1 is MNHEY and CDR2 is SVGAGI. The CDR3 length is 16 residues. Trimming stripped 2 bases from V and 0 bases from J, with 8 bases between. CDR3 coding DNA: TGTGCCAGCAGTTACAGGACCAGCTCCTATAATTCACCCCTCCACTTT. Translated: CASSYRTSSYNSPLHF.

The rearrangement uses TRBV27 and TRBJ1-5; a weak D match, TRBD1 (5 bases). V was pared by 1 base and J by 7 bases, with 14 bases between. The CDR3 length is 15 residues. Per the germline V gene, CDR1 is MNHEY and CDR2 is SMNVEV (reference sequence). For the CDR3, the DNA is TGTGCCAGCAGTTTATGGGGACTCCAGGGCCAGCCCCAGCATTTT. Translating it yields CASSLWGLQGQPQHF.

The chain has TRBV30 and TRBJ2-6; unclear D gene. The CDR3 has 14 amino acids. The V gene's germline CDR1 is GTSNPN and CDR2 SVGIG (reference sequence). V dropped 5 bases and J dropped 4 bases, with 12 bases sitting between them. CDR3 in DNA: TGTGCCTGGGGGATGGGGTACGGGGCCAACGTCCTGACTTTC. It yields the protein CAWGMGYGANVLTF.

As for this clone: The same CDR3 is also encoded by other DNA sequences in this sample. J is TRBJ2-1 and V is TRBV9; 9 bases are shared with TRBD2. CDR3 size: 15 residues. Germline lookup yields CDR1 SGDLS and CDR2 YYNGEE. Trimming at V came to 0 bases and at J to 4 bases, leaving 2 bases not matched to a gene. This CDR3 reads CASSVGLAEYNEQFF. The CDR3, as DNA: TGTGCCAGCAGCGTAGGACTAGCGGAGTACAATGAGCAGTTCTTC. The whole variable domain, filled in from reference TRBV9 and TRBJ2-1, reads DSGVTQTPKHLITATGQRVTLRCSPRSGDLSVYWYQQSLDQGLQFLIQYYNGEERAKGNILERFSAQQFPDLHSELNLSSLELGDSALYFCASSVGLAEYNEQFFGPGTRLTVL.

V and J are TRBV10-1 and TRBJ2-5, with D unresolved. Germline CDR1 and CDR2: WNHNN and SYGVQD (reference sequence). Trimming shortened V by 4 bases and J by 5 bases, and 2 bases separated the two germline ends. The CDR3 loop spans 10 amino acids. The CDR3 DNA follows: TGCGCCAGCAGTGGGGAGACCCAGTACTTC. It translates to CASSGETQYF.

This clone was seen a handful of times. V usage is TRBV5-6 and J usage is TRBJ2-2, with D perhaps given as TRBD1 or TRBD2 (6 bases each). The CDR3 contains 16 residues. Trimming pared 0 bases from V and 7 bases from J, leaving 16 bases between. Germline loops: CDR1 SGHDT, CDR2 YYEEEE. The DNA of the CDR3 is TGTGCCAGCAGCTTGGCGGGGGCTGGCTCGGGCGGGGAGCTGTTTTTT. Its protein product is CASSLAGAGSGGELFF.

The chain couples TRBV28 to TRBJ1-2; no reliable D call. This CDR3 spans 12 amino acids. The germline V and J ends were trimmed by 3 bases and 0 bases, with 2 bases remaining between them. Germline-derived CDR1 and CDR2 are MDHEN and SYDVKM. The CDR3 loop is CASSFTNYGYTF. The DNA for the CDR3 is TGTGCCAGCAGTTTCACTAACTATGGCTACACCTTC.